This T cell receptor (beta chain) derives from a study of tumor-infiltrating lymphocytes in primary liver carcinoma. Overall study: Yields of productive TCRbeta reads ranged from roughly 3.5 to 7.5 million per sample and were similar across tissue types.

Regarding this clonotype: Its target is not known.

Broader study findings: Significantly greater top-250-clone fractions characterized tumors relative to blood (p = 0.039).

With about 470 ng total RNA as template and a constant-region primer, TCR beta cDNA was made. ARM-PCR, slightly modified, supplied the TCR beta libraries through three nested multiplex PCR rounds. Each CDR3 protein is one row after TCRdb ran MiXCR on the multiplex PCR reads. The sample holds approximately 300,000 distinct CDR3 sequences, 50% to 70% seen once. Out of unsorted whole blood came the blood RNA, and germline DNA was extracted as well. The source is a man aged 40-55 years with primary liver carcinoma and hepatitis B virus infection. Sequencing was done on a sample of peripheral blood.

CDR3 coding DNA: TGTGCCAGCGGCCTGTCGGACAGGGCTGGGAATGAGCAGTTCTTC. It codes for CASGLSDRAGNEQFF. This chain links TRBV11-3 with TRBJ2-1, with 8 bases that match TRBD1. This CDR3 comprises 15 residues. Germline V lookup: CDR1 SGHNT, CDR2 YENEEA. J lost 7 bases, V lost 8 bases, and 13 bases had no gene match. The entire variable domain, with the rest obtained from reference TRBV11-3 and TRBJ2-1, is as follows: EAGVVQSPRYKIIEKKQPVAFWCNPISGHNTLYWYLQNLGQGPELLIRYENEEAVDDSQLPKDRFSAERLKGVDSTLKIQPAELGDSAVYLCASGLSDRAGNEQFFGPGTRLTVL.